Sequencing of this T cell receptor (beta chain) was carried out in a study of vaccination effects on CD4 cells after COVID-19. Study at large: The second dose preceded post-vaccine samples by a median of 72 days.

Using immunoSEQ multiplex PCR, the repertoire was profiled, and TCRdb retains in-frame clones only, with some absent. The sample holds just under 60,000 clones, approximately 78% seen once. Viral peptide pools were used in the ViraFEST assay to expand antigen-specific CD4+ T cells, and sequencing came afterward. Subsequent to a culture period of roughly 11 days, CD4+ T cells were isolated. All study participants received two doses of BNT162b2 or mRNA-1273 vaccine. Researchers swapped half the medium for IL-2 medium on both days 3 and 7. Study results and limitations: Nearly all vaccine-induced clones in healthy recipients recognized only SARS-CoV-2.

Concerning this clone: As yet, its antigen is unknown.

The CDR3 is made up of 13 amino acids. With 5 bases removed from V and 2 bases from J, the gap between germline ends came to 7 bases. Germline loops: CDR1 SGHTA, CDR2 FQGNSA. This chain connects TRBV7-2 to TRBJ1-3; D unclear. Here the sequenced sample was CD4+ T cells from PBMCs cultured with HCoV-OC43 spike peptides, taken after COVID-19 vaccination. Regarding subset: HCoV-OC43 spike overlapping peptide pool stimulation. This clonotype originated in a human donor who received a COVID-19 vaccine. The CDR3 DNA sequence: TGTGCCAGCAGCCCGACAACTGGAAACACCATATATTTT. Its protein is CASSPTTGNTIYF.